Included here is one TCR beta chain sequence, with context. Its cognate antigen is unknown. This record comes from a study of T cell repertoires in cytomegalovirus infection. About the study: CMV infection together with matching HLA type was indicated by public TCR beta signatures.

Study-level results: Carriers of CMV and the relevant HLA type were discriminated by public TCR beta frequency. Dominant in the ex vivo response were TCR beta clonotypes restricted by HLA-C and specific for CMV.

Looked up from germline, CDR1 is MNHEY and CDR2 is SVGAGI. The CDR3 is 14 residues long. The junction had 5 bases not matched to a gene; V was cut back by 4 bases and J by 5 bases. MiXCR was run by TCRdb on the reads, yielding one entry per CDR3 protein. The repertoire holds approximately 700,000 distinct CDR3 sequences, with 35% to 40% as singletons. The chain has TRBV6-5 and TRBJ2-5; the match to TRBD1 covers 9 bases. The sample was PBMCs. This TCR was recovered from a human donor in good health (CMV status not recorded). Some clones in this sample may be carry-over from other donors' samples. The CDR3 reads CASSFNRGRETQYF. The CDR3 DNA reads as TGTGCCAGCAGTTTCAACAGGGGGCGGGAGACCCAGTACTTC.